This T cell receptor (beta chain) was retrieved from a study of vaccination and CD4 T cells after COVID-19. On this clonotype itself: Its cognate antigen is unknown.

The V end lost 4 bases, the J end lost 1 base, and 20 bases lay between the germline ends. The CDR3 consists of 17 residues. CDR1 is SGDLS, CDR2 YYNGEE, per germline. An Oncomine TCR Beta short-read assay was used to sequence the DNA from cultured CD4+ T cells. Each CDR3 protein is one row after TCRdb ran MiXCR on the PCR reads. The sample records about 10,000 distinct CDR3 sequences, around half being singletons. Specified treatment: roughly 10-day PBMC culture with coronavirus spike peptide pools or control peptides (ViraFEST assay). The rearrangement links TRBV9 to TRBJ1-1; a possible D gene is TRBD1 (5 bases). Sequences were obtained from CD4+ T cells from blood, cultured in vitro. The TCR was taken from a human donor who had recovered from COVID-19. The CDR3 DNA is TGTGCCAGCAGCCCCAAGGGACCTTCAGGACCGAACACTGAAGCTTTCTTT. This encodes CASSPKGPSGPNTEAFF.